This is a list of T cell receptor beta chains from one sample in a study of T-cell reconstitution after alpha-beta-depleted transplantation in children. One entry per CDR3 protein, called by TCRdb with MiXCR from the PCR reads. The table shows about 400,000 distinct CDR3 sequences, with around 21% occurring only once. The specimen was PBMCs from the stem cell graft donor, collected from the stem cell graft. The receptors come from a human donor who donated a stem cell graft to a child with acute myeloid leukemia. CDR3s include the opening cysteine and the closing phenylalanine or tryptophan. D genes are given only for firm matches. The size of a clone is reported for some rows only, either as once, few or many, or as a class for expanded clones.

CASSPRGRYEQYF	TGTGCCAGCTCTCCCAGGGGGCGGTACGAGCAGTACTTC	few	TRBV9	TRBJ2-7	TRBD1
CSVARSNTGELFF	TGCAGCGTGGCCCGTAGTAACACCGGGGAGCTGTTTTTT	-	TRBV29-1	TRBJ2-2	-
CSATSGRGNEQFF	TGCAGTGCCACTAGCGGGCGGGGGAATGAGCAGTTCTTC	few	TRBV20-1	TRBJ2-1	TRBD2
CRAAGNGETQYF	TGCAGGGCTGCCGGAAACGGGGAGACCCAGTACTTC	-	TRBV29-1	TRBJ2-5	-
CSVGVSSSYNEQFF	TGCAGCGTGGGGGTCAGTAGCTCCTACAATGAGCAGTTCTTC	many	TRBV29-1	TRBJ2-1	-
CASSRARQGIVDEAASTYEQYF	TGTGCCAGCAGTCGCGCCCGACAGGGGATTGTCGACGAGGCAGCTTCCACCTACGAGCAGTACTTC	few	TRBV25-1	TRBJ2-7	TRBD1
CASSPRLAETYEQYF	TGCGCCAGCAGCCCGAGACTAGCGGAAACCTACGAGCAGTACTTC	few	TRBV4-1	TRBJ2-7	TRBD2
CSARAGDPKRGTQYF	TGCAGTGCTAGAGCGGGGGACCCAAAAAGAGGGACGCAGTATTTT	few	TRBV20-1	TRBJ2-3	-
CASSFSRGGVGKNIQYF	TGTGCCAGCAGTTTCTCTCGCGGGGGTGTGGGCAAAAACATTCAGTACTTC	-	TRBV6-5	TRBJ2-4	TRBD2
CASSLRGGRDGEQYF	TGTGCCAGCAGCTTAAGGGGAGGGCGAGATGGGGAGCAGTACTTC	few	TRBV7-3	TRBJ2-7	TRBD2
CASSPGGPGLDYNEQFF	TGTGCCAGCAGCCCCGGTGGGCCGGGACTAGACTACAATGAGCAGTTCTTC	few	TRBV5-4	TRBJ2-1	TRBD2
CASSGATDTQYF	TGTGCCAGCTCGGGGGCGACAGATACGCAGTATTTT	-	TRBV7-3	TRBJ2-3	-
CATSRNLGLRETQYF	TGTGCCACCAGCAGAAACCTAGGACTCAGAGAGACCCAGTACTTC	-	TRBV15	TRBJ2-5	-
CASSFRAMVTPSDEQYF	TGTGCCAGCAGTTTCCGTGCGATGGTAACGCCATCGGACGAGCAGTACTTC	-	TRBV12-3/TRBV12-4	TRBJ2-7	-
CASSQGWVSNIQYF	TGCGCCAGCAGCCAAGGATGGGTATCAAACATTCAGTACTTC	few	TRBV4-3	TRBJ2-4	-
CSARTDYTGELFF	TGCAGTGCTAGAACGGACTACACCGGGGAGCTGTTTTTT	few	TRBV20-1	TRBJ2-2	-
CASAYLAGGKETQYF	TGTGCCAGCGCCTATCTAGCGGGAGGGAAAGAGACCCAGTACTTC	-	TRBV4-2	TRBJ2-5	TRBD2
CASSDGTTGNTIYF	TGTGCCAGCAGCGACGGGACCACTGGAAACACCATATATTTT	-	TRBV7-9	TRBJ1-3	-
CASSRGGSSFHEQFF	TGTGCCAGCAGCCGAGGCGGGAGTAGTTTCCATGAGCAGTTCTTC	many	TRBV7-2	TRBJ2-1	TRBD2
CASRLLAARSEQYF	TGTGCCAGCAGACTCCTAGCGGCTAGGAGCGAGCAGTACTTC	few	TRBV6-1	TRBJ2-7	TRBD2
CSVETGNYEQYF	TGCAGCGTTGAGACAGGGAACTACGAGCAGTACTTC	many	TRBV29-1	TRBJ2-7	TRBD1
CASSVQTGGSEQYF	TGCGCCAGCAGCGTACAGACAGGGGGTAGTGAGCAGTACTTC	-	TRBV5-1	TRBJ2-7	TRBD1
CSVLGRSHVTTGFSWEQYF	TGCAGCGTCCTGGGACGCAGCCACGTGACAACAGGGTTCTCGTGGGAGCAGTACTTC	few	TRBV29-1	TRBJ2-7	-
CASSLDLAGDGEQFF	TGTGCCAGCAGCTTAGATCTAGCGGGCGACGGTGAGCAGTTCTTC	many	TRBV7-2	TRBJ2-1	TRBD2
CASSYSWTGNTEAFF	TGTGCCAGCAGTTACTCGTGGACAGGGAACACTGAAGCTTTCTTT	many	TRBV6-5	TRBJ1-1	TRBD1
CASSTSPDTQYF	TGTGCCAGCAGTACGAGCCCAGATACGCAGTATTTT	-	TRBV12-3/TRBV12-4	TRBJ2-3	-
CASGQSPYEQYF	TGTGCCAGCGGACAGAGCCCCTACGAGCAGTACTTC	-	TRBV6-2/TRBV6-3	TRBJ2-7	-
CATSDLQTGGPYNEQFF	TGTGCCACCAGTGATTTGCAGACGGGAGGACCCTACAATGAGCAGTTCTTC	-	TRBV24-1	TRBJ2-1	TRBD2
CASSLDWAGHNEQFF	TGTGCCAGCAGCTTAGATTGGGCCGGCCACAATGAGCAGTTCTTC	-	TRBV7-2	TRBJ2-1	-
CASSSTTGSSYEQYF	TGTGCCAGCAGTTCAACGACAGGGAGCTCCTACGAGCAGTACTTC	few	TRBV12-3/TRBV12-4	TRBJ2-7	TRBD1
CASSKRDTAGDTEAFF	TGTGCCAGCAGTAAGCGGGACACTGCGGGGGACACTGAAGCTTTCTTT	many	TRBV2	TRBJ1-1	-
CASSLVADYNEQFF	TGTGCCAGCAGCTTAGTCGCGGATTACAATGAGCAGTTCTTC	few	TRBV7-9	TRBJ2-1	-
CSARERGGNGNIQYF	TGCAGTGCTAGAGAAAGGGGAGGGAACGGAAACATTCAGTACTTC	many	TRBV20-1	TRBJ2-4	TRBD2
CASSPKGDEQYF	TGTGCCAGCAGCCCAAAGGGGGACGAGCAGTACTTC	-	TRBV12-3/TRBV12-4	TRBJ2-7	-
CSARAPRVYNEQFF	TGCAGTGCTAGAGCCCCTAGGGTCTACAATGAGCAGTTCTTC	-	TRBV20-1	TRBJ2-1	-
CASSFRAEKLFF	TGTGCCAGCAGTTTCAGGGCCGAAAAACTGTTTTTT	-	TRBV12-3/TRBV12-4	TRBJ1-4	-
CASSLRGHSYEQYF	TGTGCCAGCAGCTTACGGGGGCACTCCTACGAGCAGTACTTC	-	TRBV7-9	TRBJ2-7	-
CASSPLAGGTHEQFF	TGTGCCAGCTCACCCCTAGCGGGAGGTACCCATGAGCAGTTCTTC	few	TRBV18	TRBJ2-1	TRBD2
CASSLLLNSYEQYF	TGTGCCAGCTCATTACTGCTCAACTCCTACGAGCAGTACTTC	-	TRBV18	TRBJ2-7	-
CASSPQSDTQYF	TGTGCCAGCAGCCCCCAATCAGATACGCAGTATTTT	few	TRBV7-9	TRBJ2-3	-
CASSVGVETQYF	TGTGCCAGCAGTGTTGGGGTTGAGACCCAGTACTTC	-	TRBV12-3/TRBV12-4	TRBJ2-5	-
CATSDSDREGGTDTQYF	TGTGCCACCAGTGACTCCGACAGGGAAGGGGGCACAGATACGCAGTATTTT	-	TRBV24-1	TRBJ2-3	TRBD1
CSASGGRFRTDTQYF	TGCAGTGCTAGCGGGGGCCGATTTCGTACAGATACGCAGTATTTT	few	TRBV20-1	TRBJ2-3	-
CASSESVGYYPYEQYF	TGCGCCAGCAGTGAGTCGGTGGGTTATTACCCCTACGAGCAGTACTTC	-	TRBV10-1	TRBJ2-7	-
CASSLGGQSTEAFF	TGTGCCAGCAGTTTGGGAGGACAGTCAACTGAAGCTTTCTTT	-	TRBV12-3/TRBV12-4	TRBJ1-1	-
CASSQDRQLTYEQYF	TGCGCCAGCAGCCAAGATAGGCAGTTGACCTACGAGCAGTACTTC	-	TRBV4-1	TRBJ2-7	-